One and the same sample provided the 24 T cell receptor beta chains below, sequenced in a study of cytomegalovirus exposure and HLA in healthy donors. Sequencing used immunoSEQ multiplex PCR; TCRdb keeps in-frame clones, though not all of them. This table holds fewer than 300,000 clones, approximately 87% found once. The sequenced sample consisted of PBMCs. The receptor set was obtained from a woman aged 18 to 35 in good health and CMV-seronegative.

The chain couples TRBV2 to TRBJ2-7; 11 bases fit TRBD2. V lost 7 bases and J lost 3; bases outside the gene matches: 8. Looked up from germline, CDR1 is SNHLY and CDR2 is FYNNEI. This CDR3 has 15 residues. CDR3 in DNA: TGTGCCAGCATAACTGGGACTAGCGGCGTCTACGAGCAGTACTTC. Its protein product is CASITGTSGVYEQYF.

In DNA form, the CDR3 reads TGTGCCAGCAGCCGGGGGAAAGGGACAGGGGGCTTGGGTGTGAACGAGCAGTACTTC. It yields the protein CASSRGKGTGGLGVNEQYF. The rearrangement uses TRBV11-2 and TRBJ2-7; TRBD1 matches 12 bases. CDR3 size: 19 residues. After removal of 5 bases from V and 5 bases from J, the junction contained 19 bases not matched to a gene. Germline CDR1 is SGHAT and CDR2 is FQNNGV.

The chain employs TRBV11-2 and TRBJ2-7; D ambiguous. V shed 1 base and J shed 0 bases, with 13 bases lying between them. The CDR3 sequence is 16 residues long. CDR1 and CDR2 from the germline V gene are SGHAT and FQNNGV. The CDR3 protein is CASSLVWSGRSYEQYF. The CDR3 DNA reads TGTGCCAGCAGCTTAGTATGGTCGGGTCGCTCCTACGAGCAGTACTTC.

The chain carries TRBV5-1 and TRBJ2-2; TRBD2 matches 15 bases. J gave up 2 bases and V 2 bases, and 4 bases lay outside the gene matches. CDR1 is SGHRS, CDR2 YFSETQ, per germline. This CDR3 has 18 amino acids. Here the CDR3 reads CASSLGGLAGGNTGELFF. The CDR3 nucleotides are TGCGCCAGCAGCTTAGGGGGACTAGCGGGAGGCAACACCGGGGAGCTGTTTTTT.

The rearrangement joins TRBV27 to TRBJ1-3, with unresolved D. The CDR3 sequence is 14 residues long. The V end lost 7 bases, the J end lost 3 bases, and 13 bases lay between the germline ends. The germline gives CDR1 MNHEY, CDR2 SMNVEV (reference sequence). The DNA for the CDR3 is TGTGCCAGCACGGCGGTCGGCGGTGGAAACACCATATATTTT. It is translated as CASTAVGGGNTIYF.

Turning to this clone: Other nucleotide sequences from this sample produce the same CDR3. The chain carries TRBV9 and TRBJ1-2, with D maybe TRBD1 (6 bases). The CDR3 extends over 13 amino acids. Trimming stripped 7 bases from V and 3 bases from J, with 13 bases between. The germline CDR1 and CDR2 sequences are SGDLS and YYNGEE. The CDR3 DNA reads TGTGCCAGCTCCGTAGGGGGGGACTATGGCTACACCTTC. The encoded protein is CASSVGGDYGYTF.

J is TRBJ2-1 and V is TRBV9; TRBD2 agrees at 10 bases. CDR3 length: 13 amino acids. From germline, CDR1 is SGDLS and CDR2 YYNGEE. J lost 8 bases, V lost 7 bases, and 6 bases had no gene match. The CDR3 nucleotides read TGTGCCAGCTCGCTAGCGGGAGACCATGAGCAGTTCTTC. Encoded protein: CASSLAGDHEQFF.

The rearrangement uses TRBV18 and TRBJ1-5; TRBD1 matches at 7 bases. This CDR3 region has 14 residues. Germline assignment: CDR1 KGHSH and CDR2 LQKENI. After removal of 4 bases from V and 5 bases from J, the junction contained 5 bases not matched to a gene. CDR3 residues: CASSQTGYDQPQHF. The CDR3 region has the DNA TGTGCCAGCTCACAGACAGGGTACGATCAGCCCCAGCATTTT.

The J gene is TRBJ2-1, the V gene TRBV29-1; weak D call: TRBD2 (7 bases). V was trimmed by 3 bases and J by 2 bases, leaving 26 bases between them. The CDR3 runs 19 residues. CDR1 and CDR2 (germline): SQVTM, ANQGSEA. CDR3 amino acids: CSVDTELLKGEGAYNEQFF. The CDR3 nucleotides read TGCAGCGTTGACACGGAATTGTTGAAAGGGGAGGGGGCCTACAATGAGCAGTTCTTC.

The chain links TRBV4-3 to TRBJ1-3; TRBD1 might be the D (6 bases). Trimming pared 1 base from V and 4 bases from J, leaving 14 bases between. Germline CDR1 LGHNA, CDR2 YSLEER. The CDR3 is 16 amino acids. The CDR3 here is CASSQVSSGTGNTIYF. In DNA, the CDR3 is TGCGCCAGCAGCCAAGTCTCCTCCGGGACAGGAAACACCATATATTTT.

This chain links TRBV5-1 with TRBJ2-1; D remains ambiguous. The CDR3 covers 13 residues. V lost 3 bases and J 1 base, leaving 5 bases between the germline ends. The V gene's germline CDR1 is SGHRS and CDR2 YFSETQ. DNA for the CDR3: TGCGCCAGCAGCTACGGGTCCTACAATGAGCAGTTCTTC. Translation gives CASSYGSYNEQFF.

The chain joins TRBV10-3 to TRBJ2-1; the match to TRBD2 covers 11 bases. The V segment lost 6 bases and the J segment 4 bases; nucleotides outside the gene matches: 2. Germline lookup yields CDR1 ENHRY and CDR2 SYGVKD. The CDR3 contains 14 residues. CDR3 amino acids: CAISGTSGYNEQFF. The CDR3 DNA follows: TGTGCCATCAGCGGGACTAGCGGATACAATGAGCAGTTCTTC.

This clone was detected only once. The chain uses TRBV2 and TRBJ2-7, with TRBD1 matching 8 bases. Per the germline V gene, CDR1 is SNHLY and CDR2 is FYNNEI. Unmatched junction bases numbered 10, after V lost 3 bases and J lost 0 bases. There are 17 residues in the CDR3. The CDR3 is CASSDASTGATSYEQYF. CDR3 DNA: TGTGCCAGCAGTGACGCATCGACAGGGGCAACCTCCTACGAGCAGTACTTC. Based on the CDR3 plus reference TRBV2 and TRBJ2-7, the full variable domain is EPEVTQTPSHQVTQMGQEVILRCVPISNHLYFYWYRQILGQKVEFLVSFYNNEISEKSEIFDDQFSVERPDGSNFTLKIRSTKLEDSAMYFCASSDASTGATSYEQYFGPGTRLTVT.

The V gene is TRBV7-8, the J gene TRBJ1-1; D is possibly TRBD1 (6 bases). V shed 6 bases and J shed 8 bases, with 13 bases lying between them. Germline values: CDR1 SGHVS, CDR2 FQNEAQ. The CDR3 contains 12 residues. The CDR3 bases are TGTGCCAGCAGTCGAGGGGGGGCCGAAGCTTTCTTT. It specifies CASSRGGAEAFF.

The rearrangement uses TRBV7-9 and TRBJ1-2; perhaps TRBD1 as D (5 bases). The CDR3 sequence is 11 residues long. Germline V lookup: CDR1 SEHNR, CDR2 FQNEAQ (reference sequence). With 5 bases removed from V and 9 bases from J, the gap between germline ends came to 10 bases. The CDR3 protein is CASSSRVSYTF. The CDR3 DNA sequence: TGTGCCAGCAGCAGCAGGGTGAGCTACACCTTC. The whole variable domain, remainder taken from reference TRBV7-9 and TRBJ1-2, is DTGVSQNPRHKITKRGQNVTFRCDPISEHNRLYWYRQTLGQGPEFLTYFQNEAQLEKSRLLSDRFSAERPKGSFSTLEIQRTEQGDSAMYLCASSSRVSYTFGSGTRLTVV.

The rearrangement links TRBV5-1 to TRBJ2-1; 11 nucleotides line up with TRBD2. The CDR3 length is 17 residues. V was pared by 2 bases and J by 10 bases, with 14 bases of the junction left unmatched. Germline lookup yields CDR1 SGHRS and CDR2 YFSETQ. The CDR3 protein is CASSFDLSGRASSEQFF. In DNA, the CDR3 is TGCGCCAGCAGCTTCGATCTTAGCGGGAGGGCCTCGAGCGAGCAGTTCTTC. Filled out from reference TRBV5-1 and TRBJ2-1, the complete variable domain reads KAGVTQTPRYLIKTRGQQVTLSCSPISGHRSVSWYQQTPGQGLQFLFEYFSETQRNKGNFPGRFSGRQFSNSRSEMNVSTLELGDSALYLCASSFDLSGRASSEQFFGPGTRLTVL.

This chain joins TRBV15 and TRBJ2-7, with a tentative D call TRBD2 (7 bases). The CDR3 is made up of 15 amino acids. Trimming took off 5 bases at V and 0 bases at J, with 14 bases between the two ends. Germline assignment: CDR1 LNHNV and CDR2 YYDKDF (reference sequence). CDR3 residues: CATSGRGVPSYEQYF. The CDR3 region has the DNA TGTGCCACCAGCGGGAGGGGGGTCCCCTCCTACGAGCAGTACTTC. The full variable domain, its missing parts supplied by reference TRBV15 and TRBJ2-7, is DAMVIQNPRYQVTQFGKPVTLSCSQTLNHNVMYWYQQKSSQAPKLLFHYYDKDFNNEADTPDNFQSRRPNTSFCFLDIRSPGLGDTAMYLCATSGRGVPSYEQYFGPGTRLTVT.

The chain recombines TRBV6-5 with TRBJ2-7; 9 nucleotides agree with TRBD1. The CDR3 sequence is 15 residues long. Germline V gene sequence: CDR1 MNHEY, CDR2 SVGAGI. The ends lost 2 bases at V and 5 bases at J; junction bases unmatched: 7. Written as DNA, the CDR3 is TGTGCCAGCAGTTACGGGGGGACAGGGTTCCACGAGCAGTACTTC. Its protein is CASSYGGTGFHEQYF.

This clone was detected only a few times. The rearrangement uses TRBV28 and TRBJ1-5, with unresolved D. The CDR3 runs 12 residues. V lost 6 bases, J lost 3 bases, and 6 bases lay in between. The V gene's germline CDR1 is MDHEN and CDR2 SYDVKM. The CDR3 sequence: CASSSTNQPQHF. DNA of the CDR3: TGTGCCAGCAGCTCTACCAATCAGCCCCAGCATTTT.

The genes are TRBV28 and TRBJ2-5; 10 bases match TRBD1. Germline V CDR1 and CDR2: MDHEN, SYDVKM. With V trimmed by 5 bases and J by 1 base, 4 bases remained unmatched. The CDR3 sequence is 15 residues long. Here the CDR3 reads CASSGDRGVQETQYF. CDR3 DNA: TGTGCCAGCAGTGGGGACAGGGGAGTCCAAGAGACCCAGTACTTC.

The chain carries TRBV12-5 and TRBJ1-2; 7 bases fit TRBD1. V lost 6 bases, J lost 0 bases, and 7 bases stayed unmatched. CDR3 length: 15 residues. Germline CDR1 and CDR2: LGHNT and FRNRAP. CDR3 coding DNA: TGTGCTAGTGGCGTCGAGGGGGCAGCTAACTATGGCTACACCTTC. This codes for CASGVEGAANYGYTF.

This sequence joins TRBV21-1 and TRBJ2-2; whether TRBD2, the table's D call, matches the DNA was not checked. TRBV21-1 is deemed a pseudogene. The CDR3 contains 14 residues. CDR3 sequence reads: CASSLIRLFGELFF. In DNA form, the CDR3 reads TGTGCCAGCAGCCTCATCCGACTATTCGGGGAGCTGTTTTTT.

The chain has TRBV4-3 and TRBJ2-2, with TRBD2 identical over 7 bases. Germline V CDR1 and CDR2: LGHNA, YSLEER. V gave up 0 bases and J gave up 0 bases; unmatched junction bases: 10. The CDR3 is made up of 19 amino acids. The CDR3 is CASSQDRVGSGANTGELFF. The CDR3 DNA is TGCGCCAGCAGCCAAGATCGGGTGGGGAGCGGGGCGAACACCGGGGAGCTGTTTTTT.

The DNA for the CDR3 is TGTGCCAGCAGCCCTCTACGACAGGTTGGAAAAGGAGAGCAGTACTTC. As protein: CASSPLRQVGKGEQYF. V and J are TRBV13 and TRBJ2-7, with TRBD1 as a possible D gene (6 bases). The CDR3 length is 16 residues. Germline V gene sequence: CDR1 PRHDT, CDR2 FYEKMQ (reference sequence). Trimming pared 5 bases from V and 7 bases from J, leaving 24 bases between.